Sequencing of this T cell receptor (beta chain) was carried out in a study of cytomegalovirus exposure and HLA in healthy donors (dated by TCRdb to about 2017). In the study overall: An earlier analysis of approximately 640 of the donors reported more than 250 Gb of sequence data and 120 million or so unique TCR beta sequences from some 180 million T cells. About 330 gigabases of sequencing data and around 88 million unique TCR sequences made up an early release that covered several hundred HLA-typed donors. The genetic ancestry cluster associated with self-reported Caucasian donors included about 81% of the 300 to 450 genotyped donors. The study aimed to test whether signatures of past pathogen exposure could be identified by cataloging public T cell receptors. The study used immunosequencing to profile the T cell repertoires of 666 subjects and linked those repertoires to cytomegalovirus serostatus. In addition to the first cohort of approximately 650 subjects, a separate validation cohort of 120 different subjects was used. To predict cytomegalovirus infection status, the study combined high-throughput TCR immunosequencing, statistical association of individual TCRs with disease status, and machine learning. To study patterns of TCR occurrence, a later analysis re-analyzed previously published TCR beta repertoires from hundreds of donors and added high-resolution HLA genotyping. The later analysis used no new phenotypic data to find candidate immune exposures, relying instead on TCR beta sequences and their occurrence across donors. An earlier analysis of 587 of the donors used high-throughput TCR beta sequencing to judge whether each TCR beta V gene segment behaved as functional or pseudogenic. Donor age, sex, ethnicity and CMV serostatus were compiled alongside the repertoire data. A later genetic analysis took genome-wide SNP genotypes for about three fifths of the 666 donors and used that subset as a discovery cohort. Every discovery cohort repertoire had been produced on one sequencing platform. HLA typing included class I and class II loci at four-digit resolution. Typing coverage varied by locus: roughly 629-640 donors for A, B, C, DRB1 and DQB1; roughly 520 for DQA1; some 610 for DPA1; roughly 470 for DPB1. About 5 DR-DQ haplotypes were handled as single units for association and clustering, since linkage in the cohort was strong. Among some 400 genotyped donors of the cohort, an average of approximately 200,000 unique TCR beta nucleotide sequences was sequenced per donor, of which 15% to 20% were non-productive.

Library preparation employed the immunoSEQ multiplex PCR assay. For the multiplex PCR, a mixture combining 60 forward primers for TCR Vbeta segments and 13 reverse primers for TCR Jbeta segments was used. A multiplex PCR assay on genomic DNA amplified the CDR3 region of rearranged TCR beta genes. Amplified TCR beta libraries were sequenced as 87-base-pair reads on the Illumina HiSeq System. From the authors' description of their analysis: A later analysis tallied 70 million to 100 million unique TCR beta chains across the 600 to 700 repertoires, and about 12 million of those chains were shared by two or more donors. To remove PCR and sequencing errors, raw reads were error-corrected and collapsed into unique sequences using a nearest-neighbor algorithm that merged closely related sequences. V, D and J gene segments were assigned by aligning CDR3 sequences to IMGT reference sequences. For a sequence to be retained, at least a six-nucleotide match to both a V gene segment and a J gene segment was required. Rearrangements were called productive when the CDR3 lacked stop codons and stayed in frame with V and J; all others were non-productive. Following IMGT convention, CDR3 was defined as the stretch from the second conserved V-encoded cysteine up to the conserved J-encoded phenylalanine. The earlier analysis of some 600 of the donors excluded sequences that lacked an unambiguous match to a single V gene segment. An earlier analysis of about 590 of the donors classified V segments as functional when productive rearrangements were above 56.7% and as segregating when the standard deviation between donors was above 5%. To diagnose cytomegalovirus status from the catalog of TCR beta chain sequences, a statistical classification framework was built. A later analysis assigned V and J genes by comparing TCR nucleotide sequences with IMGT/GENE-DB human TR gene sequences. Using the TCRdist pipeline, a later analysis assigned CDR3 sequences along with most-parsimonious VDJ recombination scenarios. In a later analysis, each TCR beta chain was defined by its CDR3 amino acid sequence together with its V-gene family, and reads lacking a unique V-gene family were excluded. To address suspected cross-contamination and a sequencing artifact, a later analysis removed a few hundred highly shared, low-generation-probability nucleotide sequences. A later analysis calculated a clonal expansion index for each public chain from normalized within-repertoire ranks of inferred template counts. In a later analysis, generation probabilities were computed using a VDJ recombination model fitted to out-of-frame rearrangements, and the results were checked against IGoR. In a later analysis, TCR-TCR, TCR-HLA and TCR-CMV co-occurrence was scored with hypergeometric tests, and a repertoire-size bias correction was applied to TCR pairs. False discovery rates were estimated in a later analysis by permuting HLA or CMV assignments 20 times. In a later analysis, co-occurring TCRs were grouped with DBSCAN, and TCRdist sequence similarity was added when clustering was performed within HLA-allele-positive subsets. Co-occurrence clustering excluded repertoires with fewer than 30,000 or more than 120,000 public chains, plus five with anomalous nucleotide sharing. The table comes from immuneACCESS by way of TCRdb, which keeps in-frame sequences with V and J called. Part of the clones is missing from these tables; in studies checked, under half for an unresolved V gene and the rest for unknown reasons. V, J and clone size reflect that table, while D and trimming were determined from the DNA. Present in this sample are about 180,000 clones, 80% of which were seen just once. In total, the top ten clones hold 6% to 7.5% of the sample.

A remark on this clone: The clone's antigen remains unknown. Base quality data are lacking; no much larger clone is found one base away.

Study-wide conclusions, independent of this receptor: Because HLA typing was missing for some donors at each locus, association tests included only the typed subset. The classifier was reported to diagnose cytomegalovirus status with high specificity and sensitivity in both the original and validation cohorts. A further reported finding was that TCR beta sequences accurately predicted the HLA-A and HLA-B alleles for most subjects in the first cohort. The cohort was sequenced for TCR beta chains only, and without alpha or paired-chain data the features that could be detected were limited. In a later analysis, HLA-associated TCR beta chains showed more clonal expansion and lower generation probabilities than non-associated chains that were equally common. A cluster of highly shared sequence variants was judged likely to represent a technical artifact of the sequencing pipeline. Linkage disequilibrium might explain the correlated functional status among segregating V segments, but an unknown experimental factor could not be ruled out. Assigning TCR associations to individual alleles was difficult when HLA alleles, especially DR and DQ, strongly co-occurred. In the study, around 150 TCR beta chains were listed as associated with cytomegalovirus. The 87-base-pair reads could not distinguish some IMGT-functional V segments, including TRBV6-2 and TRBV6-3, so those segments were excluded. Seventeen rarely observed V segments, including chromosome 9 orphons, were excluded from the earlier analysis of almost 600 of the donors because counts were too low. For the cohort, immune exposure information was limited to CMV serostatus. At a false discovery rate of 0.05, a later analysis linked under 20,000 TCR beta sequences to specific HLA alleles. An association between a missense DCLRE1C variant and V-gene and J-gene trimming of TCR beta chains was found in a later genetic analysis and replicated in an independent cohort. Three of the identified cytomegalovirus-associated TCR beta chains were confirmed in vitro to be specific for cytomegalovirus antigens. Broadly in line with IMGT annotations, most TCR beta V segments showed up in productive rearrangements about 87% or about 30% of the time in an earlier analysis of around 600 of the donors. Roughly uniform sequencing depth across donors was assumed in presence/absence analyses, although this assumption may not hold. A later analysis found that TCR association rates varied across HLA loci, with DRB1 alleles showing the most associated TCRs and HLA-C alleles the fewest. Most CMV-associated TCR beta chains appeared to be HLA-restricted in a later analysis, and the HLA associations seemed to be driven largely by CMV exposure. Compared with the roughly 670-donor mean, donors in an Asian-associated ancestry cluster had fewer N-insertions in productive TCRs, according to a later genetic analysis. Several of the top co-occurrence clusters appeared to be linked to parvovirus B19, influenza, CMV and Epstein-Barr virus, according to a later analysis. Most TCR sequences were observed very rarely across donors, whereas some public TCRs were present in many individuals. It was suggested by the authors that the approach could potentially be generalized to other disease states and immunological phenotypes.

The cohort comprised around 700 healthy bone marrow donors. At the time of sampling, every cohort member was nominally healthy, though immune exposures that went unrecorded were likely present. The donor tested CMV seropositive and was one of the 289 seropositive cohort members. Every donor gave a peripheral blood sample, and the peripheral blood mononuclear cells from that sample were used for TCR beta sequencing. Genomic DNA extraction from the blood cell samples was performed with the Qiagen DNeasy Blood Extraction Kit. Measured from the cysteine to the phenylalanine, the CDR3 is 15 residues long. Here the CDR3 DNA is all that survives: 45 bases in frame from base 1. According to the germline V gene (reference sequence), CDR1 reads MNHEY and CDR2 reads SMNVEV. Clipping removes 7 bases from V and 2 bases from J, with 8 as the unmatched junction base count.

Recombination joined TRBV27 with TRBJ2-3, and 8 bases in between align with TRBD1. The sequence came from a man aged 25-45 years in good health and CMV-seropositive. Sequenced input: PBMCs. The CDR3 protein is CASNSDRVATDTQYF. In nucleotide form, the sequence is TGTGCCAGCAACTCGGACAGGGTGGCCACAGATACGCAGTATTTT.